The rows below give T cell receptor beta chains drawn from one sample of a study of blood T cells in healthy people across ages. One entry per CDR3 protein, called by TCRdb with MiXCR from the 5' RACE reads. Of 700,000 to 900,000 distinct CDR3 sequences detected, 20% to 30% appear once; the ten largest clones hold around 2.9%. These records were also assigned to another study, of T cells of mothers and their children.

The sample comprised blood. The receptors stem from a boy aged 5-17 years in good health. Each CDR3 is given with its conserved first and last residue. The D gene is left open where the match is weak. Size is omitted from some rows. Given values are once, few, many or a class for expanded clones.

size | D | J | V | length | DNA | CDR3
few | . | TRBJ2-7 | TRBV12-3/TRBV12-4 | 19 | TGTGCCAGCAGTCCCGCGCGCAGGGGCCGGGGCTGGAGGCCATACGAGCAGTACTTC | CASSPARRGRGWRPYEQYF
few | . | TRBJ2-5 | TRBV7-2 | 16 | TGTGCCAGCAGCTTACGGGGTTTGGGGGGAAGGGAGACCCAGTACTTC | CASSLRGLGGRETQYF
few | TRBD1 | TRBJ1-2 | TRBV7-2 | 16 | TGTGCCAGCAGCTTAGGCCCGGGACAGGGAAACTATGGCTACACCTTC | CASSLGPGQGNYGYTF
. | TRBD2 | TRBJ2-1 | TRBV6-1 | 15 | TGTGCCAGCAGGACCGGGACTAGCGGGGGAGGTGAGCAGTTCTTC | CASRTGTSGGGEQFF
. | . | TRBJ2-5 | TRBV2 | 16 | TGTGCCAGCATTAGGATCCTGGGGGGTTCCCAAGAGACCCAGTACTTC | CASIRILGGSQETQYF
once | TRBD2 | TRBJ2-5 | TRBV30 | 16 | TGTGCCTGGAATCCTAGCGGGGGGGCGGGAGCGGAGACCCAGTACTTC | CAWNPSGGAGAETQYF
. | . | TRBJ2-5 | TRBV20-1 | 13 | TGCAGTGCGGAAACTACCGGTTGGGAGACCCAGTACTTC | CSAETTGWETQYF
. | TRBD1 | TRBJ1-2 | TRBV20-1 | 12 | TGCAGTGCCAAGACAGGGATTCAGGGCTACACCTTC | CSAKTGIQGYTF
few | . | TRBJ2-5 | TRBV5-1 | 15 | TGCGCCAGCAGCTGGGGGTGGCGAGCACCAGAGACCCAGTACTTC | CASSWGWRAPETQYF
. | . | TRBJ2-7 | TRBV28 | 15 | TGTGCCAGCAGTCACCTATGGGACAATACCTACGAGCAGTACTTC | CASSHLWDNTYEQYF